Presented here are 25 T cell receptor beta chains from one specimen sequenced in a study of lymphopenia after photon versus proton radiotherapy. Generated by immunoSEQ multiplex PCR, the TCRdb table keeps only in-frame clones and is missing some. The data show approximately 24,000 clones, roughly 87% seen once. This material consisted of peripheral blood, taken from a patient treated with photon-based radiotherapy. The receptor set was obtained from a middle-aged man with gastric cancer.

The table lists this clone with a count of one. This chain uses TRBV9 with TRBJ1-5, with 8 bases aligning to TRBD1. Looked up from germline, CDR1 is SGDLS and CDR2 is YYNGEE. This CDR3 is 14 amino acids long. Losses at the gene ends were 4 bases for V and 8 bases for J; bases not matched to a gene: 8. CDR3: CASSSGTGYEPQHF. The CDR3 coding sequence is TGTGCCAGCAGCTCAGGGACAGGCTATGAGCCCCAGCATTTT. The full variable domain, in which reference TRBV9 and TRBJ1-5 provide the parts outside the CDR3, is DSGVTQTPKHLITATGQRVTLRCSPRSGDLSVYWYQQSLDQGLQFLIQYYNGEERAKGNILERFSAQQFPDLHSELNLSSLELGDSALYFCASSSGTGYEPQHFGDGTRLSIL.

The DNA for the CDR3 is TGTGCCAGCAGTTTATCGCCGGGTATCGCGTACGAGCAGTACTTC. Protein product: CASSLSPGIAYEQYF. The rearrangement uses TRBV27 and TRBJ2-7; the D is unclear. The V gene's germline CDR1 is MNHEY and CDR2 SMNVEV (reference sequence). CDR3 length equals 15 residues. With 0 bases removed from V and 4 bases from J, the gap between germline ends came to 13 bases.

This chain joins TRBV7-3 and TRBJ2-1; 7 bases match TRBD2. Germline V gene lookup returns CDR1 SGHTA and CDR2 FQGTGA. The CDR3 runs to 13 residues. V was clipped by 5 bases and J by 7 bases; unmatched bases: 5. CDR3 loop: CASSLTGLNEQFF. The CDR3 DNA follows: TGTGCCAGCAGCCTCACGGGACTAAATGAGCAGTTCTTC.

The CDR3 loop reads CASSDYRPDTQYF. The CDR3 coding sequence is TGCGCCAGCAGTGACTACAGGCCAGATACGCAGTATTTT. The V gene is TRBV10-2, the J gene TRBJ2-3, with a possible D match to TRBD1 (5 bases). Germline V gives CDR1 WSHSY, CDR2 SAAADI. CDR3 size: 13 residues. V lost 3 bases, J lost 4 bases, and 8 bases lay in between.

V and J are TRBV5-6 and TRBJ2-5; D is perhaps TRBD1 (7 bases). V shed 2 bases and J shed 2 bases, with 13 bases lying between them. The V gene's germline CDR1 is SGHDT and CDR2 YYEEEE. This CDR3 comprises 15 residues. In nucleotides, the CDR3 is TGTGCCAGCAGCTTTGAGGCAGGGGGGCAAGAGACCCAGTACTTC. Translated, it gives CASSFEAGGQETQYF.

V and J are TRBV4-3 and TRBJ1-4, with a tentative D call TRBD1 (6 bases). From germline, CDR1 is LGHNA and CDR2 YSLEER. The V end lost 4 bases, the J end lost 8 bases, and 11 bases lay between the germline ends. The CDR3 has 13 amino acids. The CDR3 coding sequence is TGCGCCAGCAGCCCCGACGGGGGCGAAAAACTGTTTTTT. It codes for CASSPDGGEKLFF.

This clone appeared once. V and J are TRBV5-1 and TRBJ1-1; 8 nucleotides match TRBD1. Per germline, CDR1 SGHRS and CDR2 YFSETQ. This CDR3 is 15 amino acids long. Trimming took 1 base from V and 3 from J; bases not matched to a gene: 5. The chain's CDR3 is CASSLLQGGHTEAFF. DNA of the CDR3: TGCGCCAGCAGCTTGCTACAGGGGGGCCACACTGAAGCTTTCTTT.

The chain links TRBV18 to TRBJ2-7; possibly TRBD1 for D (6 bases). Germline CDR1 reads KGHSH; CDR2 reads LQKENI. The CDR3 consists of 14 residues. Trimming left V 2 bases short and J 1 base short, with 9 bases between. CDR3 coding DNA: TGTGCCAGCTCACCATTCAGGGGTTCCTACGAGCAGTACGTC. Its translation is CASSPFRGSYEQYV.

The V and J genes are TRBV6-5 and TRBJ2-3, with 9 bases that match TRBD1. Germline CDR1 is MNHEY and CDR2 is SVGAGI. The CDR3 length is 14 residues. Losses at the gene ends were 6 bases for V and 2 bases for J; bases not matched to a gene: 3. DNA for the CDR3: TGTGCCAGCAGGAGGGACAGGGACACAGATACGCAGTATTTT. Its protein is CASRRDRDTDTQYF.

The chain links TRBV5-1 to TRBJ2-2; 9 bases match TRBD1. J gave up 5 bases and V 5 bases, and 7 bases lay outside the gene matches. Looked up from germline, CDR1 is SGHRS and CDR2 is YFSETQ. This CDR3 contains 15 residues. This CDR3 reads CASSMGQGWTGELFF. The CDR3 nucleotides read TGCGCCAGCAGTATGGGACAGGGCTGGACCGGGGAGCTGTTTTTT.

V gene TRBV27 combines with J gene TRBJ2-3, with D possibly being TRBD1 (6 bases). Trimming took 7 bases from V and 9 from J, leaving 17 bases between them. The CDR3 sequence is 13 residues long. The germline V gene has CDR1 MNHEY and CDR2 SMNVEV (reference sequence). DNA for the CDR3: TGTGCCAGCACAGGACAGAGGGGTCCCACGCAGTATTTT. This codes for CASTGQRGPTQYF.

V is TRBV19 and J is TRBJ2-5; 9 nucleotides match TRBD2. Germline lookup yields CDR1 LNHDA and CDR2 SQIVND (reference sequence). The CDR3 length is 14 residues. Trimming took 3 bases from V and 9 from J; bases not matched to a gene: 8. The CDR3 coding sequence is TGTGCCAGTAGTATTGAGGCGGGGGGGTCGCCCCAGTACTTC. As protein: CASSIEAGGSPQYF.

V is TRBV7-9 and J is TRBJ2-5; 10 bases are shared with TRBD2. Looked up from germline, CDR1 is SEHNR and CDR2 is FQNEAQ (reference sequence). CDR3 length equals 14 residues. V lost 5 bases and J lost 3; bases outside the gene matches: 3. CDR3 bases: TGTGCCAGCAGCGAACTAGCGGGGAAAGAGACCCAGTACTTC. This translates into CASSELAGKETQYF. The full variable domain, rest sourced from reference TRBV7-9 and TRBJ2-5, is DTGVSQNPRHKITKRGQNVTFRCDPISEHNRLYWYRQTLGQGPEFLTYFQNEAQLEKSRLLSDRFSAERPKGSFSTLEIQRTEQGDSAMYLCASSELAGKETQYFGPGTRLLVL.

V is TRBV6-6 and J is TRBJ1-2; tentatively, D is TRBD1 (5 bases). The CDR3 totals 14 residues. Trimming removed 7 bases at V and 2 bases at J, with 14 bases between. The germline gives CDR1 MNHNY, CDR2 SVGAGI (reference sequence). In nucleotides, the CDR3 is TGTGCCAGCAAAGACAGTGCAACCAACTATGGCTACACCTTC. It translates to CASKDSATNYGYTF.

The chain is built from TRBV19 and TRBJ1-5; 7 bases align to TRBD1. In germline, CDR1 is LNHDA, CDR2 SQIVND (reference sequence). J was trimmed by 2 bases and V by 4 bases; bases with no gene match: 2. There are 14 residues in the CDR3. The DNA of the CDR3 is TGTGCCAGTAGTACGACAGGGCGCAATCAGCCCCAGCATTTT. Translating it yields CASSTTGRNQPQHF.

This chain links TRBV30 with TRBJ2-6; a possible D gene is TRBD2 (6 bases). From germline, CDR1 is GTSNPN and CDR2 SVGIG (reference sequence). The CDR3 runs 14 residues. CDR3 protein: CASAGSSGANVLTF. As DNA, the CDR3 is TGTGCTTCGGCGGGGAGCTCTGGGGCCAACGTCCTGACTTTC. The full variable domain, rest sourced from reference TRBV30 and TRBJ2-6, is SQTIHQWPATLVQPVGSPLSLECTVEGTSNPNLYWYRQAAGRGLQLLFYSVGIGQISSEVPQNLSASRPQDRQFILSSKKLLLSDSGFYLCASAGSSGANVLTFGAGSRLTVL.

The chain couples TRBV6-6 to TRBJ2-7, with 7 bases aligning to TRBD1. V lost 7 bases and J lost 3; bases outside the gene matches: 15. The CDR3 covers 16 residues. Per germline, CDR1 MNHNY and CDR2 SVGAGI (reference sequence). CDR3 nucleotides: TGTGCCAGCACCTTAGACAGGGAGTGGTTAGACTACGAGCAGTACTTC. It translates to CASTLDREWLDYEQYF.

The chain recombines TRBV2 with TRBJ2-2; D gene unclear. The CDR3 has 14 amino acids. CDR1 and CDR2 from the germline V gene are SNHLY and FYNNEI. Trimming removed 5 bases from V and 5 bases from J, with 12 bases in between. The CDR3 DNA reads TGTGCCAGCAGTTTTGGGTTGGGTACCGGGGAGCTGTTTTTT. This gives the protein CASSFGLGTGELFF.

V is TRBV5-6 and J is TRBJ2-2, with D unresolved. Germline V lookup: CDR1 SGHDT, CDR2 YYEEEE. Trimming took off 7 bases at V and 3 bases at J, with 13 bases between the two ends. CDR3 length equals 14 residues. This CDR3 is CASESGPDTGELFF. Here the CDR3 DNA reads TGTGCCAGCGAATCCGGACCCGACACCGGGGAGCTGTTTTTT.

The J gene is TRBJ1-2, the V gene TRBV30; D remains unclear. Germline CDR1 reads GTSNPN; CDR2 reads SVGIG (reference sequence). There are 15 residues in the CDR3. Trimming took off 5 bases at V and 0 bases at J, with 16 bases between the two ends. The CDR3 here is CAWGREKLANYGYTF. DNA of the CDR3: TGTGCCTGGGGCCGCGAAAAATTAGCTAACTATGGCTACACCTTC.

The V gene is TRBV29-1, the J gene TRBJ2-3, with D uncertain. This CDR3 region has 16 residues. Deletions cut 3 bases from V and 4 bases from J, with 20 bases between. CDR1 and CDR2 from the germline V gene are SQVTM and ANQGSEA. As DNA, the CDR3 is TGCAGCGTTGAGGTGTTGGGCTTTCAGATGGCAGATACGCAGTATTTT. Translating it yields CSVEVLGFQMADTQYF.

This chain connects TRBV12-5 to TRBJ1-5, with TRBD1 identical over 7 bases. The V gene end was trimmed by 8 bases and the J gene end by 8 bases; junction bases not matched to a gene: 12. The CDR3 has 14 residues. Germline V gives CDR1 LGHNT, CDR2 FRNRAP. DNA for the CDR3: TGTGCTAGTCTACCCGCAGGGGGGCGGGAGCCCCAGCATTTT. Its translation is CASLPAGGREPQHF.

This chain connects TRBV10-3 to TRBJ2-1, with 9 positions matching TRBD2. J lost 10 bases, V lost 2 bases, and 6 bases had no gene match. The CDR3 spans 14 residues. Per germline, CDR1 ENHRY and CDR2 SYGVKD. The CDR3 coding sequence is TGTGCCATCAGTGAGCTGGCTAGCGGGGACGAGCAGTTCTTC. It is translated as CAISELASGDEQFF.

The rearrangement joins TRBV6-6 to TRBJ2-1; the D call may be TRBD1 or TRBD2 (5 bases each). Trimming removed 2 bases at V and 0 bases at J, with 11 bases between. The CDR3 loop spans 16 amino acids. CDR1 MNHNY and CDR2 SVGAGI come from the germline V gene (reference sequence). The CDR3 loop reads CASSYRGPPSYNEQFF. The CDR3 DNA reads TGTGCCAGCAGTTACAGGGGACCGCCCTCCTACAATGAGCAGTTCTTC.

The chain uses TRBV6-4 and TRBJ2-3; TRBD2 aligns across 11 bases. Looked up from germline, CDR1 is MRHNA and CDR2 is SNTAGT. This CDR3 spans 14 amino acids. The trim removed 10 bases at V and 4 bases at J, leaving 7 bases unmatched. As DNA, the CDR3 is TGTGCCACCCGAGAGACTAGCGGGGCAGATACGCAGTATTTT. It translates to CATRETSGADTQYF.